A single sample gave rise to the 5 T cell receptor beta chains below, sequenced in a study of blood T cell repertoires in COVID-19. Repertoires were generated with immunoSEQ multiplex PCR, while TCRdb's copy carries only in-frame clones and drops some. The sample contains 150,000 to 200,000 clones, around 90% of which appear only once. Sequenced: peripheral blood. The receptor source for this set is a man aged 55 to 70 with active or convalescent COVID-19.

The CDR3 DNA is TGTGCCAGCAGCAAAGGCATGGAAAGCGGGGGGGCATTAGGAGATACGCAGTATTTT. Translated, it gives CASSKGMESGGALGDTQYF. V and J are TRBV21-1 and TRBJ2-3; TRBD2, as called in the table, went unchecked against the DNA. TRBV21-1 is annotated as a pseudogene. The CDR3 runs to 19 residues.

This chain connects TRBV3-1 (or the pseudogene TRBV3-2) to TRBJ1-1; the D is unclear. Germline CDR1 reads LGHDT; CDR2 reads YNNKEL (reference sequence). Trimming took 2 bases from V and 4 from J, leaving 5 bases between them. The CDR3 loop spans 12 amino acids. The CDR3 protein is CASSQRGTEAFF. The CDR3 nucleotides read TGTGCCAGCAGCCAAAGAGGCACTGAAGCTTTCTTT.

CDR3 sequence: CASSQGQVATNEKLFF. CDR3 coding DNA: TGCGCCAGCAGCCAAGGACAGGTCGCAACTAATGAAAAACTGTTTTTT. The chain carries TRBV4-1 and TRBJ1-4, with D possibly matching TRBD1 (6 bases). CDR3 length: 16 amino acids. V lost 1 base, J lost 0 bases, and 9 bases lay in between. Per the germline V gene, CDR1 is MGHRA and CDR2 is YSYEKL.

This chain joins TRBV3-1 (or the pseudogene TRBV3-2) and TRBJ1-5; the match to TRBD1 covers 9 bases. V was clipped by 5 bases and J by 7 bases; unmatched bases: 6. The germline CDR1 and CDR2 sequences are LGHDT and YNNKEL (reference sequence). CDR3 length: 14 residues. This chain's CDR3 is CASSNDRGSQPQHF. The CDR3 DNA follows: TGTGCCAGCAGCAATGACAGGGGGAGCCAGCCCCAGCATTTT.

In this sample, this clone turned up a few times. This chain uses TRBV7-9 with TRBJ2-3, with D possibly being TRBD2 (5 bases). The CDR3 runs to 13 residues. Trimming cost V 5 bases and J 4 bases, with 10 bases left between them. In germline, CDR1 is SEHNR, CDR2 FQNEAQ (reference sequence). The CDR3: CASSLTTSDTQYF. CDR3 DNA: TGTGCCAGCAGCCTGACTACGTCAGATACGCAGTATTTT. Based on the CDR3 plus reference TRBV7-9 and TRBJ2-3, the full variable domain is DTGVSQNPRHKITKRGQNVTFRCDPISEHNRLYWYRQTLGQGPEFLTYFQNEAQLEKSRLLSDRFSAERPKGSFSTLEIQRTEQGDSAMYLCASSLTTSDTQYFGPGTRLTVL.